The 15 T cell receptor beta chains below all came from one sample that was sequenced in a study of human T cells and chemical hapten exposure. Time point here: patch test 2, 6 weeks after DPC sensitization. As for treatment: therapeutic diphenylcyclopropenone sensitization with weekly scalp DPC. TCRdb analysed the RACE reads with MiXCR anew, one entry per CDR3 protein. The sample shows about 84,000 distinct CDR3 sequences, about 9.4% of them seen only once. This sample comprised whole blood, obtained in connection with sensitization to the hapten diphenylcyclopropenone (DPC). These receptors were obtained from a woman between 50 and 59 years old with alopecia areata. Some clones in this sample may be carry-over from other donors' samples.

This clonotype was seen repeatedly, ten times or more. The gene calls are TRBV7-9 and TRBJ2-1; 8 bases map to TRBD2. CDR1 is SEHNR and CDR2 is FQNEAQ in the germline V gene (reference sequence). CDR3 size: 16 residues. J gave up 2 bases and V 5 bases, and 8 bases lay outside the gene matches. The DNA for the CDR3 is TGTGCCAGCAGCCCTACTAGCGGAGGAACCTACAATGAGCAGTTCTTC. This translates into CASSPTSGGTYNEQFF. Based on the CDR3 plus reference TRBV7-9 and TRBJ2-1, the full variable domain is DTGVSQNPRHKITKRGQNVTFRCDPISEHNRLYWYRQTLGQGPEFLTYFQNEAQLEKSRLLSDRFSAERPKGSFSTLEIQRTEQGDSAMYLCASSPTSGGTYNEQFFGPGTRLTVL.

This clonotype is medium-sized. The chain uses TRBV7-2 and TRBJ1-5; 9 nucleotides line up with TRBD1. This CDR3 contains 17 residues. Germline V gene lookup returns CDR1 SGHTA and CDR2 FQGNSA. V was pared by 3 bases and J by 3 bases, with 9 bases of the junction left unmatched. The CDR3 spells CASSLGGTGPFNQPQHF. The DNA of the CDR3 is TGTGCCAGCAGCTTGGGGGGGACAGGGCCTTTCAATCAGCCCCAGCATTTT.

This clonotype appeared many times. J is TRBJ2-1 and V is TRBV7-9; 14 bases match TRBD2. The CDR3 has 17 amino acids. Germline V lookup: CDR1 SEHNR, CDR2 FQNEAQ (reference sequence). The trim removed 5 bases at V and 9 bases at J, leaving 12 bases unmatched. Here the CDR3 DNA reads TGTGCCAGCAGCGCCGGAAGACTAGCGGGAGGGTACGGTGAGCAGTTCTTC. Encoded protein: CASSAGRLAGGYGEQFF. Full variable domain (remainder filled in from reference TRBV7-9 and TRBJ2-1): DTGVSQNPRHKITKRGQNVTFRCDPISEHNRLYWYRQTLGQGPEFLTYFQNEAQLEKSRLLSDRFSAERPKGSFSTLEIQRTEQGDSAMYLCASSAGRLAGGYGEQFFGPGTRLTVL.

This clonotype was counted a few times. V is TRBV6-5 and J is TRBJ1-1; TRBD1 agrees at 7 bases. The length of the CDR3 is 13 residues. After removal of 8 bases from V and 1 base from J, the junction contained 4 bases not matched to a gene. Germline V CDR1 and CDR2: MNHEY, SVGAGI. DNA for the CDR3: TGTGCCAGCGTAAACAGGGGGAACACTGAAGCTTTCTTT. The encoded protein is CASVNRGNTEAFF.

The V call is TRBV11-1, the J call TRBJ2-5; a possible D gene is TRBD2 (6 bases). Between the trimmed V and J ends, which lost 5 bases and 2 bases, there was a span of 12 bases. This CDR3 has 14 residues. Looked up from germline, CDR1 is SGHAT and CDR2 is FQDESV (reference sequence). Here the CDR3 DNA reads TGTGCCAGCAGCCACCCGGGGGTACAAGAGACCCAGTACTTC. Amino acid sequence: CASSHPGVQETQYF. Full variable domain (missing parts from reference TRBV11-1 and TRBJ2-5): EAEVAQSPRYKITEKSQAVAFWCDPISGHATLYWYRQILGQGPELLVQFQDESVVDDSQLPKDRFSAERLKGVDSTLKIQPAELGDSAMYLCASSHPGVQETQYFGPGTRLLVL.

In its sample, this clonotype was seen many times. The chain employs TRBV29-1 and TRBJ2-2, with TRBD1 matching 7 bases. The CDR3 spans 14 residues. V lost 2 bases to trimming and J lost 6 bases; unmatched junction nucleotides: 6. The V gene's germline CDR1 is SQVTM and CDR2 ANQGSEA. CDR3 loop: CSVEKATGAGELFF. CDR3 DNA: TGCAGCGTTGAAAAGGCCACAGGGGCCGGGGAGCTGTTTTTT.

The chain combines TRBV6-5 with TRBJ1-1; D uncertain. This CDR3 has 15 residues. V dropped 0 bases and J dropped 1 base, with 9 bases sitting between them. From germline, CDR1 is MNHEY and CDR2 SVGAGI. The DNA of the CDR3 is TGTGCCAGCAGTTACTCGCGGTCCAGGAACACTGAAGCTTTCTTT. Translated, it gives CASSYSRSRNTEAFF.

The sample holds a few counts of this clonotype. The CDR3, as DNA: TGTGCCAGCAGTTGGGAGGGCGGGGAGCTGTTTTTT. Translated: CASSWEGGELFF. The chain recombines TRBV12-3 or TRBV12-4 with TRBJ2-2; 7 positions match TRBD2. The CDR3 has 12 amino acids. Trimming cost V 4 bases and J 7 bases; bases outside gene matches: 0.

The table lists this clonotype with a few counts. The rearrangement uses TRBV4-3 and TRBJ1-2; the D gene is possibly TRBD1 (6 bases). CDR1 LGHNA and CDR2 YSLEER come from the germline V gene. V was clipped by 0 bases and J by 8 bases, with 25 bases between them. The CDR3 sequence is 18 residues long. The CDR3 reads CASSQDLRGSGVSAGYTF. Written as DNA, the CDR3 is TGCGCCAGCAGCCAAGATCTCCGAGGGTCAGGGGTGAGCGCCGGCTACACCTTC.

The rearrangement joins TRBV29-1 to TRBJ1-1; D is possibly TRBD1 (5 bases). The CDR3 runs 12 residues. V gave up 5 bases and J gave up 0 bases, with 7 bases separating them. Looked up from germline, CDR1 is SQVTM and CDR2 is ANQGSEA. DNA for the CDR3: TGCAGCGTTCAGGGCATGAACACTGAAGCTTTCTTT. Its protein product is CSVQGMNTEAFF.

This clonotype was picked up many times. V is TRBV7-2 and J is TRBJ2-7, with TRBD2 as a possible D gene (7 bases). Germline lookup yields CDR1 SGHTA and CDR2 FQGNSA. There are 15 residues in the CDR3. The V end lost 4 bases, the J end lost 3 bases, and 16 bases lay between the germline ends. CDR3 sequence: CASSSGEGRVYEQYF. CDR3 bases: TGTGCCAGCAGCTCAGGGGAGGGTCGGGTCTACGAGCAGTACTTC.

This clonotype came up many times. This chain links TRBV12-3 or TRBV12-4 with TRBJ1-4; D not certain. The CDR3 has 14 residues. V was trimmed by 3 bases and J by 0 bases, leaving 5 bases between them. The CDR3 bases are TGTGCCAGCAGTTTGCTTACAACTAATGAAAAACTGTTTTTT. The encoded protein is CASSLLTTNEKLFF.

This clonotype was counted at least ten times. The chain uses TRBV5-1 and TRBJ2-7; the D is unclear. V lost 4 bases and J lost 2, with 16 bases in between. This CDR3 has 15 residues. Germline CDR1 is SGHRS and CDR2 is YFSETQ. For the CDR3, the DNA is TGCGCCAGCAGCCTTACCCTGACTGTAACCTACGAGCAGTACTTC. Residues: CASSLTLTVTYEQYF.

The V gene is TRBV29-1, the J gene TRBJ2-1, with D uncertain. CDR3 length equals 13 residues. Trimming removed 6 bases from V and 0 bases from J, with 9 bases in between. Germline CDR1 reads SQVTM; CDR2 reads ANQGSEA. DNA for the CDR3: TGCAGCGTGGCATTTGACTCCTACAATGAGCAGTTCTTC. Amino acid sequence: CSVAFDSYNEQFF.

This clonotype has more than one count but fewer than ten. As DNA, the CDR3 is TGTGCCAGCAGTGCGGAGGGGAACACTGAAGCTTTCTTT. This sequence encodes CASSAEGNTEAFF. The genes are TRBV2 and TRBJ1-1, with D unclear. The CDR3 has 13 residues. From germline, CDR1 is SNHLY and CDR2 FYNNEI. The germline V and J ends were trimmed by 4 bases and 1 base, with 7 bases remaining between them.